Below, 8 T cell receptor beta chains from the same sample are listed, as sequenced in a study of cytomegalovirus exposure and HLA in healthy donors. Both 60 Vbeta primers and 13 Jbeta primers went into the PCR. Here immunoSEQ multiplex PCR was the method, and the copy in TCRdb shows in-frame clones only, minus some. The sample lists roughly 88,000 clones; 76% were seen once. Sample: PBMCs. The receptor set was obtained from a man aged 25-40 years in good health and CMV-seropositive.

The chain recombines TRBV6-1 with TRBJ2-7, with TRBD1 identical over 10 bases. Germline loops: CDR1 MNHNS, CDR2 SASEGT. The CDR3 is 16 residues long. With 1 base clipped from V and 0 bases from J, the junction kept 3 bases outside the gene matches. The CDR3 region has the DNA TGTGCCAGCAGTGAAGTCCGGGACAGGGGCTCCTACGAGCAGTACTTC. It encodes CASSEVRDRGSYEQYF.

The chain is built from TRBV27 and TRBJ2-7, with D hard to call. Germline CDR1 MNHEY, CDR2 SMNVEV (reference sequence). The CDR3 consists of 13 residues. Trimming cost V 6 bases and J 3 bases, with 12 bases left between them. DNA of the CDR3: TGTGCCAGCAGGCCCACATCTTACTACGAGCAGTACTTC. Its translation: CASRPTSYYEQYF.

The chain recombines TRBV6-5 with TRBJ2-7; possibly TRBD2 for D (6 bases). The V gene's germline CDR1 is MNHEY and CDR2 SVGAGI. Trimming took off 6 bases at V and 0 bases at J, with 12 bases between the two ends. There are 14 residues in the CDR3. The chain's CDR3 is CASSLAGSSYEQYF. The DNA for the CDR3 is TGTGCCAGCAGCCTTGCCGGGAGCTCCTACGAGCAGTACTTC.

The rearrangement links TRBV6-6 to TRBJ2-7, with TRBD1 identical over 7 bases. The ends lost 0 bases at V and 3 bases at J; junction bases unmatched: 8. The germline V gene encodes CDR1 MNHNY and CDR2 SVGAGI (reference sequence). The CDR3 is 16 residues long. This CDR3 is CASSYSIGTAGYEQYF. The CDR3 DNA reads TGTGCCAGCAGTTACTCGATCGGGACAGCTGGCTACGAGCAGTACTTC.

The gene calls are TRBV18 and TRBJ1-1; D possibly corresponds to TRBD1 (5 bases). V dropped 1 base and J dropped 4 bases, with 13 bases sitting between them. CDR1 is KGHSH and CDR2 is LQKENI in the germline V gene. This CDR3 is built from 15 residues. CDR3 sequence: CASSPLAGVGTEAFF. CDR3 nucleotides: TGTGCCAGCTCACCACTAGCGGGGGTGGGCACTGAAGCTTTCTTT. Combining the CDR3 with reference TRBV18 and TRBJ1-1 gives the whole variable domain NAGVMQNPRHLVRRRGQEARLRCSPMKGHSHVYWYRQLPEEGLKFMVYLQKENIIDESGMPKERFSAEFPKEGPSILRIQQVVRGDSAAYFCASSPLAGVGTEAFFGQGTRLTVV.

A single count supports this clone. The chain is built from TRBV28 and TRBJ1-2, with a tentative D call TRBD1 (5 bases). This CDR3 is built from 14 residues. Per germline, CDR1 MDHEN and CDR2 SYDVKM. V lost 6 bases, J lost 8 bases, and 19 bases lay in between. This CDR3 reads CASSLDPQGGGYTF. The CDR3 bases are TGTGCCAGCAGCCTTGACCCCCAGGGCGGCGGCTACACCTTC.

The V call is TRBV5-1, the J call TRBJ2-7; D might be TRBD1 (6 bases). Germline V gives CDR1 SGHRS, CDR2 YFSETQ. The length of the CDR3 is 14 residues. The ends were cut back, 0 bases at V and 9 bases at J, with 16 bases in the middle. CDR3 protein: CASSLDPQGSGQYF. The CDR3 DNA reads as TGCGCCAGCAGCTTGGACCCGCAGGGGAGCGGGCAGTACTTC.

The chain couples TRBV4-1 to TRBJ2-2; 7 nucleotides align to TRBD2. This CDR3 is 15 amino acids long. Unmatched junction bases numbered 10, after V lost 4 bases and J lost 8 bases. Germline V gene sequence: CDR1 MGHRA, CDR2 YSYEKL. This CDR3 reads CASSPVVGRTGELFF. In nucleotides, the CDR3 is TGCGCCAGCAGCCCCGTTGTCGGGAGGACTGGGGAGCTGTTTTTT.